The next 4 T cell receptor beta chains were all read from a single sample in a study of blood T cell repertoires in COVID-19. Assay: immunoSEQ multiplex PCR; the TCRdb copy retains only in-frame clones and omits some. The table has about 42,000 clones, approximately 80% seen once. What was sequenced was peripheral blood. These receptors came from a man in his fifties with active COVID-19.

The chain carries TRBV10-3 and TRBJ1-2; weak D call: TRBD1 (6 bases). Trimming shortened V by 11 bases and J by 4 bases, and 17 bases separated the two germline ends. This CDR3 is 13 amino acids long. Per germline, CDR1 ENHRY and CDR2 SYGVKD. CDR3 residues: CAASRQDLYGYTF. The CDR3 DNA follows: TGTGCCGCGTCCCGACAGGATCTCTATGGCTACACCTTC.

This clone was counted a single time. The V gene is TRBV24-1, the J gene TRBJ2-2, with 13 bases aligning to TRBD2. From germline, CDR1 is KGHDR and CDR2 SFDVKD. The CDR3 extends over 17 amino acids. The trim removed 4 bases at V and 5 bases at J, leaving 6 bases unmatched. Written as DNA, the CDR3 is TGTGCCACCAGTGACTGGACTAGCGGGAGCAGGACCGGGGAGCTGTTTTTT. Protein product: CATSDWTSGSRTGELFF.

This clone has a single count. The chain links TRBV27 to TRBJ2-7; 10 bases fit TRBD2. V shed 3 bases, J shed 0 bases, and the junction held 5 bases outside the gene matches. CDR1 and CDR2 (germline): MNHEY, SMNVEV (reference sequence). CDR3 length: 16 amino acids. CDR3 DNA sequence: TGTGCCAGCAGTTTTCGAGCGGGAGGGGTCTCCTACGAGCAGTACTTC. Translation: CASSFRAGGVSYEQYF.

The CDR3 reads CASSTDRGPMGGDEQFF. The CDR3 DNA sequence: TGTGCCAGTAGTACCGACAGGGGACCCATGGGTGGGGATGAGCAGTTCTTC. This sequence joins TRBV19 and TRBJ2-1; 8 nucleotides align to TRBD1. V lost 4 bases, J lost 8 bases, and 16 bases stayed unmatched. The CDR3 totals 17 residues. Germline loops: CDR1 LNHDA, CDR2 SQIVND (reference sequence). Variable domain in full (rest from reference TRBV19 and TRBJ2-1): DGGITQSPKYLFRKEGQNVTLSCEQNLNHDAMYWYRQDPGQGLRLIYYSQIVNDFQKGDIAEGYSVSREKKESFPLTVTSAQKNPTAFYLCASSTDRGPMGGDEQFFGPGTRLTVL.